This T cell receptor (beta chain) was identified in a study of T cells and Merkel cell carcinoma outcomes. Here immunoSEQ multiplex PCR was the method, and the copy in TCRdb shows in-frame clones only, minus some. The sample carries about 15,000 clones, about 89% recorded once. Study findings and constraints: In Merkel cell carcinoma, repertoire and T-cell density reportedly predicted outcomes.

V lost 0 bases, J lost 5 bases, and 14 bases lay in between. The CDR3 is 15 residues long. Germline CDR1 is SGDLS and CDR2 is YYNGEE. As concerns this clone: Its target is unknown.

The sequence came from a human donor with Merkel cell carcinoma. The V gene is TRBV9, the J gene TRBJ2-5, with a tentative D call TRBD2 (7 bases). The material sequenced was tumor tissue from Merkel cell carcinoma. CDR3 loop: CASSVDPGGNETQYF. Written as DNA, the CDR3 is TGTGCCAGCAGCGTAGATCCGGGGGGCAACGAGACCCAGTACTTC.